These 29 T cell receptor beta chains came from one sample sequenced in a study of blood T cell repertoires in COVID-19 (dated by TCRdb to 2020 to 2022). Libraries came from the immunoSEQ multiplex PCR assay. TCRdb obtained this table from immuneACCESS and retained in-frame rearrangements with V and J assigned. These tables miss some clones; where compared with another copy, unresolved V genes account for less than half of the shortfall, and the remainder is unexplained. In all, the sample holds around 210,000 clones, and almost 85% of those were seen once. Of the sample, around 5.5% is held by the ten largest clones. The sample comprised peripheral blood. Every receptor here comes from a man aged 50 to 59 with COVID-19, enrolled during active disease.

The chain combines TRBV7-9 with TRBJ2-1, with D possibly being TRBD2 (7 bases). V was shortened by 5 bases and J by 0 bases, with 20 bases between the two germline ends. Germline CDR1 reads SEHNR; CDR2 reads FQNEAQ (reference sequence). The CDR3 is 18 residues long. The CDR3 DNA sequence: TGTGCCAGCAGCCCCGTGGGGGGGGCGGTACTCTCCTACAATGAGCAGTTCTTC. Amino acid sequence: CASSPVGGAVLSYNEQFF.

The chain uses TRBV5-1 and TRBJ1-5; D unclear. The CDR3 contains 15 residues. Looked up from germline, CDR1 is SGHRS and CDR2 is YFSETQ. V shed 1 base and J shed 7 bases, with 15 bases lying between them. The DNA for the CDR3 is TGCGCCAGCAGCTTGATGGGAGAAGATCAACAGCCCCAGCATTTT. As protein: CASSLMGEDQQPQHF.

The V gene is TRBV30, the J gene TRBJ2-2; D might be TRBD2 (6 bases). This CDR3 has 13 residues. The V gene lost 4 bases and the J gene lost 6 bases, with 12 bases spanning the gap. Germline CDR1 is GTSNPN and CDR2 is SVGIG (reference sequence). Here the CDR3 reads CAWNKGGPGELFF. The CDR3 DNA sequence: TGTGCCTGGAATAAGGGAGGCCCCGGGGAGCTGTTTTTT.

The chain recombines TRBV28 with TRBJ1-1; possibly TRBD1 for D (5 bases). Germline V gene lookup returns CDR1 MDHEN and CDR2 SYDVKM. Trimming took 4 bases from V and 1 from J, leaving 7 bases between them. The CDR3 is 13 residues long. The CDR3 coding sequence is TGTGCCAGCAGTTCGGGGGAGAACACTGAAGCTTTCTTT. Its translation: CASSSGENTEAFF.

The J gene is TRBJ2-1, the V gene TRBV19, with 8 positions matching TRBD1. Germline lookup yields CDR1 LNHDA and CDR2 SQIVND (reference sequence). This CDR3 spans 15 amino acids. The J segment lost 4 bases and the V segment lost 6 bases, leaving 8 bases of the junction unmatched. The CDR3 sequence is CASRLGTGSYNEQFF. Here the CDR3 DNA reads TGTGCCAGTAGGCTCGGGACAGGTTCGTACAATGAGCAGTTCTTC. Drawing the rest from reference TRBV19 and TRBJ2-1, the complete variable domain is DGGITQSPKYLFRKEGQNVTLSCEQNLNHDAMYWYRQDPGQGLRLIYYSQIVNDFQKGDIAEGYSVSREKKESFPLTVTSAQKNPTAFYLCASRLGTGSYNEQFFGPGTRLTVL.

The chain links TRBV5-1 to TRBJ2-7; D possibly corresponds to TRBD2 (6 bases). With 0 bases removed from V and 0 bases from J, the gap between germline ends came to 16 bases. Germline CDR1 is SGHRS and CDR2 is YFSETQ. CDR3 size: 17 residues. The CDR3 protein is CASSLAVRPGGSYEQYF. CDR3 in DNA: TGCGCCAGCAGCTTGGCCGTTCGACCCGGGGGCTCCTACGAGCAGTACTTC.

This chain links TRBV27 with TRBJ2-3; D might be TRBD1 (5 bases). The V and J ends lost 6 bases and 3 bases respectively, with 16 bases between them. This CDR3 spans 15 amino acids. Germline-derived CDR1 and CDR2 are MNHEY and SMNVEV (reference sequence). The DNA of the CDR3 is TGTGCCAGCAGAATACAACAGGTGGGGACAGATACGCAGTATTTT. Translating it yields CASRIQQVGTDTQYF.

V usage is TRBV7-9 and J usage is TRBJ2-1, with a tentative D call TRBD1 (6 bases). Looked up from germline, CDR1 is SEHNR and CDR2 is FQNEAQ (reference sequence). The CDR3 loop spans 15 amino acids. The V gene lost 8 bases and the J gene lost 6 bases, with 20 bases spanning the gap. CDR3 protein: CASGLRGLVINEQFF. CDR3 nucleotides: TGTGCCAGCGGCCTGAGGGGGTTGGTCATCAATGAGCAGTTCTTC.

This chain joins TRBV6-5 and TRBJ2-7; TRBD1 might be the D (6 bases). CDR1 is MNHEY and CDR2 is SVGAGI in the germline V gene. Trimming left V 6 bases short and J 2 bases short, with 14 bases between. This CDR3 contains 14 residues. This CDR3 reads CASSTLGTTYEQYF. Written as DNA, the CDR3 is TGTGCCAGCAGCACCCTCGGGACAACCTACGAGCAGTACTTC.

This clone was seen more than once but under ten times. This rearrangement joins TRBV7-2 to TRBJ1-1; D might be TRBD1 (6 bases). Looked up from germline, CDR1 is SGHTA and CDR2 is FQGNSA. The CDR3 length is 13 residues. V lost 5 bases, J lost 9 bases, and 16 bases lay in between. The CDR3 DNA sequence: TGTGCCAGCAGCGCCACCCCCGGGACAAAAGCTTTCTTT. Amino acids: CASSATPGTKAFF.

The sample holds a few counts of this clone. The CDR3 region is CASSLALEPYEQYF. The CDR3 coding sequence is TGCGCCAGCAGCTTGGCCCTGGAGCCCTACGAGCAGTACTTC. The V and J genes are TRBV5-1 and TRBJ2-7; D gene unclear. The CDR3 totals 14 residues. V gave up 0 bases and J gave up 2 bases, with 9 bases separating them. CDR1 and CDR2 (germline): SGHRS, YFSETQ.

The chain joins TRBV24-1 to TRBJ1-2, with 8 bases fitting TRBD1. Germline V CDR1 and CDR2: KGHDR, SFDVKD. Losses at the gene ends were 4 bases for V and 3 bases for J; bases not matched to a gene: 6. This CDR3 is built from 15 residues. The CDR3 DNA sequence: TGTGCCACCAGTGACCCCGGGACAGGCGACTATGGCTACACCTTC. This codes for CATSDPGTGDYGYTF.

The rearrangement uses TRBV6-5 and TRBJ1-1, with 8 bases aligning to TRBD1. The CDR3 totals 13 residues. With V trimmed by 6 bases and J by 4 bases, 4 bases remained unmatched. Germline CDR1 is MNHEY and CDR2 is SVGAGI. The CDR3 DNA is TGTGCCAGCAGCATTACAGGGGGCACTGAAGCTTTCTTT. It translates to CASSITGGTEAFF.

The CDR3 DNA is TGTGCCAGCAGCGCCTTGGGACAGGCAAACACCATATATTTT. Its translation is CASSALGQANTIYF. The gene calls are TRBV9 and TRBJ1-3, with 8 bases that match TRBD1. Germline CDR1 and CDR2: SGDLS and YYNGEE. This CDR3 is 14 amino acids long. Trimming removed 3 bases from V and 6 bases from J; junction bases left unmatched: 5. Full variable domain (outside the CDR3, taken from reference TRBV9 and TRBJ1-3): DSGVTQTPKHLITATGQRVTLRCSPRSGDLSVYWYQQSLDQGLQFLIQYYNGEERAKGNILERFSAQQFPDLHSELNLSSLELGDSALYFCASSALGQANTIYFGEGSWLTVV.

The chain uses TRBV5-6 and TRBJ1-4, with D possibly matching TRBD1 (6 bases). V shed 4 bases and J shed 7 bases, with 14 bases lying between them. CDR3 size: 14 residues. CDR1 and CDR2 from the germline V gene are SGHDT and YYEEEE. The CDR3 region has the DNA TGTGCCAGCAGCGGCCGGGACATCAGTGAAAAACTGTTTTTT. Its translation is CASSGRDISEKLFF.

The genes are TRBV18 and TRBJ2-5, with D unclear. V gave up 3 bases and J gave up 5 bases, with 13 bases separating them. The CDR3 has 14 amino acids. Germline CDR1 KGHSH, CDR2 LQKENI. CDR3 bases: TGTGCCAGCTCACCCAACGGAGCTGGTGAGACCCAGTACTTC. Translating gives CASSPNGAGETQYF.

The CDR3 nucleotides read TGTGCCAGCAGCTTGATTGAGTCCTACAATGAGCAGTTCTTC. It translates to CASSLIESYNEQFF. This chain connects TRBV5-8 to TRBJ2-1; D call uncertain. V lost 1 base and J lost 1, with 6 bases in between. This CDR3 has 14 residues. Germline CDR1 reads SGHTS; CDR2 reads YDEGEE. The entire variable domain, with the rest obtained from reference TRBV5-8 and TRBJ2-1, is as follows: EAGVTQSPTHLIKTRGQQATLRCSPISGHTSVYWYQQALGLGLQFLLWYDEGEERNRGNFPPRFSGRQFPNYSSELNVNALELEDSALYLCASSLIESYNEQFFGPGTRLTVL.

This clone has just a few counts. This chain uses TRBV14 with TRBJ1-6; weak D call: TRBD1 (6 bases). Germline-derived CDR1 and CDR2 are SGHDN and FVKESK. CDR3 length equals 14 residues. Trimming shortened V by 0 bases and J by 10 bases, and 10 bases separated the two germline ends. The CDR3 nucleotides are TGTGCCAGCAGCCAAGACAGGGGCTACTCACCCCTCCACTTT. It specifies CASSQDRGYSPLHF.

CDR3 in DNA: TGTGCCACCAGCCCGGGATCTAAGACCCAGTACTTC. The encoded protein is CATSPGSKTQYF. The chain couples TRBV24-1 to TRBJ2-5, with D tentatively TRBD2 (5 bases). The germline gives CDR1 KGHDR, CDR2 SFDVKD. This CDR3 comprises 12 residues. V lost 7 bases and J 6 bases, leaving 11 bases between the germline ends.

DNA for the CDR3: TGTGCCAGCAGCCCCACCACCCCTAGCGGGAACACCGGGGAGCTGTTTTTT. Protein product: CASSPTTPSGNTGELFF. The rearrangement joins TRBV7-9 to TRBJ2-2; 7 nucleotides align to TRBD2. J was trimmed by 1 base and V by 5 bases; bases with no gene match: 10. CDR3 length: 17 residues. CDR1 is SEHNR and CDR2 is FQNEAQ in the germline V gene (reference sequence).

At least ten counts were recorded for this clone. CDR3 nucleotides: TGTGCCAGCAGCTTATTCGGGACAGCGAACACCGGGGAGCTGTTTTTT. Residues: CASSLFGTANTGELFF. The V call is TRBV7-3, the J call TRBJ2-2; TRBD1 aligns across 7 bases. The CDR3 extends over 16 amino acids. V gave up 2 bases and J gave up 0 bases; unmatched junction bases: 3. CDR1 is SGHTA, CDR2 FQGTGA, per germline.

The chain joins TRBV3-1 (or the pseudogene TRBV3-2) to TRBJ2-6; D gene ambiguous. In germline, CDR1 is LGHDT, CDR2 YNNKEL (reference sequence). The length of the CDR3 is 16 residues. Trimming removed 4 bases from V and 0 bases from J, with 10 bases in between. CDR3 sequence reads: CASSLIPSSGANVLTF. The DNA for the CDR3 is TGTGCCAGCAGCCTAATTCCGAGCTCTGGGGCCAACGTCCTGACTTTC.

This rearrangement joins TRBV12-3 or TRBV12-4 to TRBJ2-2; D might be TRBD2 (6 bases). This CDR3 contains 13 residues. The V gene lost 5 bases and the J gene lost 5 bases, with 9 bases spanning the gap. CDR3 sequence: CASSDSGTGELFF. As DNA, the CDR3 is TGTGCCAGCAGTGATAGCGGAACCGGGGAGCTGTTTTTT.

The chain links TRBV29-1 to TRBJ2-2, with 7 bases aligning to TRBD2. CDR1 is SQVTM, CDR2 ANQGSEA, per germline. The CDR3 spans 13 residues. Trimming removed 4 bases from V and 1 base from J; junction bases left unmatched: 0. CDR3 DNA sequence: TGCAGCGTTGGCGGGGGGAACACCGGGGAGCTGTTTTTT. This codes for CSVGGGNTGELFF.

The chain employs TRBV6-1 and TRBJ1-5, with a weak D call TRBD1 (5 bases). The CDR3 length is 14 residues. The ends were cut back, 1 base at V and 6 bases at J, with 10 bases in the middle. Per the germline V gene, CDR1 is MNHNS and CDR2 is SASEGT. CDR3 sequence: CASSEGAGIQPQHF. DNA of the CDR3: TGTGCCAGCAGTGAAGGGGCAGGGATTCAGCCCCAGCATTTT.

The chain couples TRBV18 to TRBJ2-7; TRBD1 matches 10 bases. The V gene end was trimmed by 7 bases and the J gene end by 4 bases; junction bases not matched to a gene: 13. Germline V CDR1 and CDR2: KGHSH, LQKENI. The CDR3 extends over 16 amino acids. The chain's CDR3 is CASLQTPGQGNYEQYF. CDR3 in DNA: TGTGCCAGCTTACAAACCCCGGGACAGGGGAATTACGAGCAGTACTTC.

This sequence joins TRBV5-1 and TRBJ2-5, with a possible D match to TRBD1 (6 bases). The CDR3 length is 15 residues. CDR1 SGHRS and CDR2 YFSETQ come from the germline V gene. V lost 0 bases to trimming and J lost 1 base, with 10 bases between them. CDR3 sequence (DNA): TGCGCCAGCAGCTTGGGGTGGGGGCCCCAAGAGACCCAGTACTTC. This sequence encodes CASSLGWGPQETQYF.

The chain links TRBV6-1 to TRBJ1-4; D remains ambiguous. This CDR3 is 13 amino acids long. Looked up from germline, CDR1 is MNHNS and CDR2 is SASEGT. With 3 bases removed from V and 2 bases from J, the gap between germline ends came to 4 bases. The CDR3 DNA follows: TGTGCCAGCAGTGATCGTACTAATGAAAAACTGTTTTTT. This gives the protein CASSDRTNEKLFF.

This chain uses TRBV3-1 (or the pseudogene TRBV3-2) with TRBJ1-1; D call uncertain. Trimming took off 0 bases at V and 0 bases at J, with 8 bases between the two ends. The CDR3 runs 15 residues. CDR1 is LGHDT and CDR2 is YNNKEL in the germline V gene (reference sequence). The CDR3 spells CASSQDLSVNTEAFF. As DNA, the CDR3 is TGTGCCAGCAGCCAAGATCTTTCAGTGAACACTGAAGCTTTCTTT.